This T cell receptor beta chain was captured in a study of cytomegalovirus exposure and HLA in healthy donors. Across the whole study: The 100 to 150 validation repertoires matched the 500 to 750 first-cohort repertoires in platform, a later analysis reported.

This table comes from immunoSEQ multiplex PCR, and its TCRdb copy is limited to in-frame clones, with some not included. The table shows 100,000 to 150,000 clones, with roughly nine tenths occurring only once. In the case of this clone: The antigen is unknown. One end of the junction is discordant with germline, which a read error may explain. This CDR3 is also generated by other DNA sequences in the sample.

Broader study findings: A classifier reportedly called cytomegalovirus status with high sensitivity and specificity. Investigators reported 164 TCR beta chains as tied to cytomegalovirus.

The germline V gene has CDR1 SGDLS and CDR2 YYNGEE. The CDR3 contains 14 residues. The sequenced material came from PBMCs. This sequence originates from a woman aged 18-35 years in good health and CMV-seronegative. The gene calls are TRBV9 and TRBJ2-7; 10 nucleotides line up with TRBD2. CDR3 DNA sequence: TGCGCCAGCAGCGCGGCTAGCGGGGGCTACGAGCAGTACTTC. It translates to CASSAASGGYEQYF.